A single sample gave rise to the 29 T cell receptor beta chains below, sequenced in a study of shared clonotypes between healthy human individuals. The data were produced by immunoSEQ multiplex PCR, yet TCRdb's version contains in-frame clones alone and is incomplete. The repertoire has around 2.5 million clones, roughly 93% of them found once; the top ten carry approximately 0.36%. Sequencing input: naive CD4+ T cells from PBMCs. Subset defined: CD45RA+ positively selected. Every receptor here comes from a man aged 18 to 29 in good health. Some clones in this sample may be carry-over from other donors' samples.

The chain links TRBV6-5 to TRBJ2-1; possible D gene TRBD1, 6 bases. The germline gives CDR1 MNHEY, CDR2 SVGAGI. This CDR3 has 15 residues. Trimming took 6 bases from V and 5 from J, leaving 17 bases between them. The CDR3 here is CASSVDRWGNNEQFF. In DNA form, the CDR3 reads TGTGCCAGCAGCGTAGACAGGTGGGGGAACAATGAGCAGTTCTTC.

The CDR3 nucleotides read TGCAGCGTCGCTAATCCGGGCCTCCCCCACTATGGCTACACCTTC. This encodes CSVANPGLPHYGYTF. The rearrangement joins TRBV29-1 to TRBJ1-2; unclear D gene. The CDR3 runs 15 residues. Trimming took off 6 bases at V and 3 bases at J, with 20 bases between the two ends. The germline V gene has CDR1 SQVTM and CDR2 ANQGSEA.

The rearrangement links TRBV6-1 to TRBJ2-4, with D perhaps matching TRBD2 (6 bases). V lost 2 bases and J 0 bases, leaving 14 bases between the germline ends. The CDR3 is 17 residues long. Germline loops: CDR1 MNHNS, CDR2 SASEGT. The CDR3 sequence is CASSEMRQGLAKNIQYF. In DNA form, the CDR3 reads TGTGCCAGCAGTGAAATGCGGCAGGGACTAGCCAAAAACATTCAGTACTTC.

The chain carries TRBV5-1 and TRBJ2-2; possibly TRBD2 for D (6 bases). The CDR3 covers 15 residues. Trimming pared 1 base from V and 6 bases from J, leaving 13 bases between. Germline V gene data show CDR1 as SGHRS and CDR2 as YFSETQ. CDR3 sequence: CASSLTPPGAGELFF. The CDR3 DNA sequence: TGCGCCAGCAGCTTGACTCCGCCGGGGGCCGGGGAGCTGTTTTTT.

This CDR3 reads CASSIAPAGSQPQHF. CDR3 nucleotides: TGTGCCAGTAGTATAGCCCCGGCAGGGAGTCAGCCCCAGCATTTT. This chain links TRBV19 with TRBJ1-5, with D possibly matching TRBD1 (5 bases). The V and J ends lost 1 base and 6 bases respectively, with 13 bases between them. Germline V CDR1 and CDR2: LNHDA, SQIVND (reference sequence). CDR3 length: 15 residues.

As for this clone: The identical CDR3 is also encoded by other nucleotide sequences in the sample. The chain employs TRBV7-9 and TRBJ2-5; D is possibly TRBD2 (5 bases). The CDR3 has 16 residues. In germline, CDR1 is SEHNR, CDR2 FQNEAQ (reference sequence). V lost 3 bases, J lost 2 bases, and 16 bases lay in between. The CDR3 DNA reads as TGTGCCAGCAGCTTGGGTGACCGGGGTCCACAAGAGACCCAGTACTTC. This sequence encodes CASSLGDRGPQETQYF. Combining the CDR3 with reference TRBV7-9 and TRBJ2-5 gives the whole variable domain DTGVSQNPRHKITKRGQNVTFRCDPISEHNRLYWYRQTLGQGPEFLTYFQNEAQLEKSRLLSDRFSAERPKGSFSTLEIQRTEQGDSAMYLCASSLGDRGPQETQYFGPGTRLLVL.

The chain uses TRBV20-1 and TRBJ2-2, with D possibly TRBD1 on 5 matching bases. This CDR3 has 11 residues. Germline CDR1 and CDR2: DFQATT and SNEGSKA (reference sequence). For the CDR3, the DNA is TGCAGGGCGGACAAGGGCGGGGAGCTGTTTTTT. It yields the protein CRADKGGELFF.

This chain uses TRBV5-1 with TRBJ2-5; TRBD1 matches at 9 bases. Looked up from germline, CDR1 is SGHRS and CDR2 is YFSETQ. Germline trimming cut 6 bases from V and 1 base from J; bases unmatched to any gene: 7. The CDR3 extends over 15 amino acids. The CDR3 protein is CASKSGTGPQETQYF. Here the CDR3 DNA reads TGCGCCAGCAAATCCGGGACAGGGCCCCAAGAGACCCAGTACTTC. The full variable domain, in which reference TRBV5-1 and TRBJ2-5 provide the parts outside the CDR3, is KAGVTQTPRYLIKTRGQQVTLSCSPISGHRSVSWYQQTPGQGLQFLFEYFSETQRNKGNFPGRFSGRQFSNSRSEMNVSTLELGDSALYLCASKSGTGPQETQYFGPGTRLLVL.

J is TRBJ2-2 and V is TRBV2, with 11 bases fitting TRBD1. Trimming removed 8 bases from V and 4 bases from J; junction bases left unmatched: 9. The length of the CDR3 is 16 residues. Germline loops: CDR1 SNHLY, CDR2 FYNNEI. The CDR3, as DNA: TGTGCCAGCGCCAAGAGGGGACAGGGGGGCACCGGGGAGCTGTTTTTT. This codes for CASAKRGQGGTGELFF.

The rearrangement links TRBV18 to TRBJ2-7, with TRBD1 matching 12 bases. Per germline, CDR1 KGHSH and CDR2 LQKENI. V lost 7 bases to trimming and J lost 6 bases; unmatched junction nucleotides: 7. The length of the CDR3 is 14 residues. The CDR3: CASLSGTGGGEQYF. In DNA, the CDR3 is TGTGCCAGCTTATCCGGGACAGGGGGCGGCGAGCAGTACTTC.

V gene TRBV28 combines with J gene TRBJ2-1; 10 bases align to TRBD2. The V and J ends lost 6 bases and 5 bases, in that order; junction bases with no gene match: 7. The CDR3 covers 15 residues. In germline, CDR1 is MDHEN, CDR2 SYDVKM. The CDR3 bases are TGTGCCAGCAGAGCGGGGGGGGGCGAGCACAATGAGCAGTTCTTC. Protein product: CASRAGGGEHNEQFF.

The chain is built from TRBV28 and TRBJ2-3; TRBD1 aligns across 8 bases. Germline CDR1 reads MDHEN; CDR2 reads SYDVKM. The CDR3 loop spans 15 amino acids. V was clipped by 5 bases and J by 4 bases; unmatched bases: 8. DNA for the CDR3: TGTGCCAGCAGTGGACAGGGTAGGAGGCCAGATACGCAGTATTTT. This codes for CASSGQGRRPDTQYF.

The chain's CDR3 is CASSTRQGHDTEAFF. The CDR3 nucleotides are TGTGCCAGTAGTACAAGACAGGGTCACGACACTGAAGCTTTCTTT. V and J are TRBV19 and TRBJ1-1; 7 nucleotides match TRBD1. CDR3 length: 15 amino acids. Per germline, CDR1 LNHDA and CDR2 SQIVND (reference sequence). Losses at the gene ends were 4 bases for V and 3 bases for J; bases not matched to a gene: 8.

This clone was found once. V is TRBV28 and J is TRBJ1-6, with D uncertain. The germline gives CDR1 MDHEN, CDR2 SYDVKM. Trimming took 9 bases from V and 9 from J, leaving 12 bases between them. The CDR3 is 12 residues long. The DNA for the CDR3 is TGTGCCAGTCGTGAGGCTAGTTCACCCCTCCACTTT. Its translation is CASREASSPLHF.

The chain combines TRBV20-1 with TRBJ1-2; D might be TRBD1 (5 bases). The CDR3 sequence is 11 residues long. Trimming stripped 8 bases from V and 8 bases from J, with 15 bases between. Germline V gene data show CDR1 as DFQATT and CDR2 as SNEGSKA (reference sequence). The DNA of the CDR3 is TGCAGTCCCGAGCGGGGCCGGGGCTACACCTTC. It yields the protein CSPERGRGYTF.

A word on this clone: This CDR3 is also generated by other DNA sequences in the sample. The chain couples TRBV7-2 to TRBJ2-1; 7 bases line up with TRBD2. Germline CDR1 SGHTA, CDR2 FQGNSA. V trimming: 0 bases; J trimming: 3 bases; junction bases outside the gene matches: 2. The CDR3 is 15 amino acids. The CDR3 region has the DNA TGTGCCAGCAGCTTAGCGTCTAGCGGCTACAATGAGCAGTTCTTC. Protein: CASSLASSGYNEQFF.

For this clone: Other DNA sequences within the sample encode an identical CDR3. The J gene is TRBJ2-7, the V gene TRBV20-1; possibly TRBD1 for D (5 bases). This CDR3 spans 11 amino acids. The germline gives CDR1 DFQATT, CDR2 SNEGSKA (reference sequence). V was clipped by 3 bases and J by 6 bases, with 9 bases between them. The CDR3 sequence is CSASRRGEQYF. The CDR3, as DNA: TGCAGTGCTAGTCGTAGGGGCGAGCAGTACTTC.

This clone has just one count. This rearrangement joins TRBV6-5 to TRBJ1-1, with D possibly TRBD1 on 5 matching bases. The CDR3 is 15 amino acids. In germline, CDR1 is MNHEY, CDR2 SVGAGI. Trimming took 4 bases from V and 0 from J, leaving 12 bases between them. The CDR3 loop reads CASSLNRLLNTEAFF. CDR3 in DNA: TGTGCCAGCAGTTTAAACAGGCTACTGAACACTGAAGCTTTCTTT.

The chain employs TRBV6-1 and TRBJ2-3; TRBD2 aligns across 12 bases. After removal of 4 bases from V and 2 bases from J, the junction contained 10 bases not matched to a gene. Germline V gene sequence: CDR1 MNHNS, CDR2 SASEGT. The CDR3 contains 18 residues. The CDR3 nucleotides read TGTGCCAGCAGTGCCGCGACCCGACTAGCGGGAGCCACAGATACGCAGTATTTT. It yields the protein CASSAATRLAGATDTQYF.

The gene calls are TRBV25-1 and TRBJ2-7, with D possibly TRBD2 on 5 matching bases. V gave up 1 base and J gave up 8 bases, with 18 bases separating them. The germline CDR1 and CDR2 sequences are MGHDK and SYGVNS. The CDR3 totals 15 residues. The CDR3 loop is CASSEFVRLNEKQYF. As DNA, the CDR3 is TGTGCCAGCAGTGAATTTGTCAGACTAAATGAGAAGCAGTACTTC.

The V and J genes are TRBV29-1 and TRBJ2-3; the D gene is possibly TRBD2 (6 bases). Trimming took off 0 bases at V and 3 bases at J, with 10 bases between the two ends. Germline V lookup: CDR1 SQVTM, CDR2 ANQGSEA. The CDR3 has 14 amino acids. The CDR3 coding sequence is TGCAGCGTTGAAGATAGTAGCGGAACAGATACGCAGTATTTT. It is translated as CSVEDSSGTDTQYF.

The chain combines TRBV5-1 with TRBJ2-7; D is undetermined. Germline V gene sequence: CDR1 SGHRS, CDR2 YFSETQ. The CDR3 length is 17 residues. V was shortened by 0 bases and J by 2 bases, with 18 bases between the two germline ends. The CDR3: CASSLAPTRQSPYEQYF. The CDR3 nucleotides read TGCGCCAGCAGCTTGGCCCCAACGCGACAAAGCCCCTACGAGCAGTACTTC.

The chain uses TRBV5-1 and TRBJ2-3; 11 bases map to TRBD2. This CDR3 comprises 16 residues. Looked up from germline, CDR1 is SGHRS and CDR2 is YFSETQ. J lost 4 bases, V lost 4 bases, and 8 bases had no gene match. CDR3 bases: TGCGCCAGCAGCCCCTTAGCGGGAGGGCCTCCAGATACGCAGTATTTT. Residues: CASSPLAGGPPDTQYF. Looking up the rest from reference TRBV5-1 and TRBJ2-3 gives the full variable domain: KAGVTQTPRYLIKTRGQQVTLSCSPISGHRSVSWYQQTPGQGLQFLFEYFSETQRNKGNFPGRFSGRQFSNSRSEMNVSTLELGDSALYLCASSPLAGGPPDTQYFGPGTRLTVL.

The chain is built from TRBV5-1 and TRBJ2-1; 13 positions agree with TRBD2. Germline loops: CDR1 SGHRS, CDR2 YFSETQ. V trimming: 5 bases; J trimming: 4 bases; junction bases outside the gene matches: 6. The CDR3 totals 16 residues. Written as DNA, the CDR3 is TGCGCCAGCAGATGGGGACTAGCGGGAAGATACAATGAGCAGTTCTTC. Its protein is CASRWGLAGRYNEQFF. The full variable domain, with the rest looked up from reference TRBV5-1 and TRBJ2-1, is KAGVTQTPRYLIKTRGQQVTLSCSPISGHRSVSWYQQTPGQGLQFLFEYFSETQRNKGNFPGRFSGRQFSNSRSEMNVSTLELGDSALYLCASRWGLAGRYNEQFFGPGTRLTVL.

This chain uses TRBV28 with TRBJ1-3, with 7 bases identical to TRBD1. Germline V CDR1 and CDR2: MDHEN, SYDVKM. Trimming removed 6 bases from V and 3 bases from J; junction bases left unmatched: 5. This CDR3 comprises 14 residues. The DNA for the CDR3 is TGTGCCAGCAGATTTTACAGGGGTGGAAACACCATATATTTT. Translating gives CASRFYRGGNTIYF.

The CDR3 DNA follows: TGTGCCAGCACCATACCGGGACTTTATAATTCACCCCTCCACTTT. Amino acids: CASTIPGLYNSPLHF. The chain combines TRBV28 with TRBJ1-6; D might be TRBD1 (5 bases). The germline V and J ends were trimmed by 7 bases and 4 bases, with 14 bases remaining between them. CDR1 is MDHEN, CDR2 SYDVKM, per germline. This CDR3 comprises 15 residues. Filled out from reference TRBV28 and TRBJ1-6, the complete variable domain reads DVKVTQSSRYLVKRTGEKVFLECVQDMDHENMFWYRQDPGLGLRLIYFSYDVKMKEKGDIPEGYSVSREKKERFSLILESASTNQTSMYLCASTIPGLYNSPLHFGNGTRLTVT.

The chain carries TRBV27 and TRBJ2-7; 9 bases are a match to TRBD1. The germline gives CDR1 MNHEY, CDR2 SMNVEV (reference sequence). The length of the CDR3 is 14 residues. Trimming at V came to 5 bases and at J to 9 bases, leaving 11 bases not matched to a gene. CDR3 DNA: TGTGCCAGCAGTACGAGGGTAGGGACAGGGATGCAGTACTTC. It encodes CASSTRVGTGMQYF.

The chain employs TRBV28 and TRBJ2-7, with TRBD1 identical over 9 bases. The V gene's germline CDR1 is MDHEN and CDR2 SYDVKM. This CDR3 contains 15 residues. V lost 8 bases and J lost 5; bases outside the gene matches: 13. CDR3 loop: CASRISTGGIDEQYF. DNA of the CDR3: TGTGCCAGCCGAATATCAACAGGGGGCATCGACGAGCAGTACTTC. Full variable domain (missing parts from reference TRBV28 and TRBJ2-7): DVKVTQSSRYLVKRTGEKVFLECVQDMDHENMFWYRQDPGLGLRLIYFSYDVKMKEKGDIPEGYSVSREKKERFSLILESASTNQTSMYLCASRISTGGIDEQYFGPGTRLTVT.

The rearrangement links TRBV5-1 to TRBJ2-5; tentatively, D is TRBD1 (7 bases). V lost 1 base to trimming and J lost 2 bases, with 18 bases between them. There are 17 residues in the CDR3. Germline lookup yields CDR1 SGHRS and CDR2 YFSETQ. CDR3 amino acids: CASSLYQGGESQETQYF. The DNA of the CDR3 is TGCGCCAGCAGCTTGTATCAGGGGGGCGAATCACAAGAGACCCAGTACTTC.